Listed here are 28 T cell receptor beta chains from one sample, sequenced in a study of identical twins. One entry per CDR3 protein, called by TCRdb with MiXCR from the 5' RACE reads. Of 300,000 to 400,000 distinct CDR3 sequences listed, around 9.7% are singletons. The sequencing sample was made of naive T cells sorted from blood. Receptors originate from a woman between 50 and 59 years old in good health.

The CDR3 coding sequence is TGTGCCAGCAGCTCCACCAGGGCCTACGAGCAGTACGTC. Its translation is CASSSTRAYEQYV. The V and J genes are TRBV11-2 and TRBJ2-7, with D maybe TRBD1 (5 bases). The CDR3 sequence is 13 residues long. Germline CDR1 reads SGHAT; CDR2 reads FQNNGV. The V gene lost 4 bases and the J gene lost 2 bases, with 9 bases spanning the gap.

This clonotype was seen repeatedly, ten times or more. The rearrangement links TRBV5-1 to TRBJ1-5; a weak D match, TRBD1 (6 bases). V was trimmed by 1 base and J by 2 bases, leaving 10 bases between them. The CDR3 has 15 amino acids. CDR1 is SGHRS, CDR2 YFSETQ, per germline. This chain's CDR3 is CASSLLGACNQPQHF. The CDR3 region has the DNA TGCGCCAGCAGCTTGTTGGGGGCCTGCAATCAGCCCCAGCATTTT. Complete variable domain (other parts from reference TRBV5-1 and TRBJ1-5): KAGVTQTPRYLIKTRGQQVTLSCSPISGHRSVSWYQQTPGQGLQFLFEYFSETQRNKGNFPGRFSGRQFSNSRSEMNVSTLELGDSALYLCASSLLGACNQPQHFGDGTRLSIL.

The chain couples TRBV25-1 to TRBJ2-2; 7 bases are a match to TRBD2. Unmatched junction bases numbered 5, after V lost 6 bases and J lost 4 bases. The germline gives CDR1 MGHDK, CDR2 SYGVNS. The CDR3 has 14 residues. CDR3 protein: CASSAGGFTGELFF. CDR3 DNA sequence: TGTGCCAGCAGCGCCGGGGGGTTCACCGGGGAGCTGTTTTTT.

The chain combines TRBV3-1 with TRBJ1-2; TRBD1 is a possible D gene (5 bases). V lost 8 bases and J lost 5, with 15 bases in between. The CDR3 sequence is 13 residues long. The germline V gene has CDR1 LGHDT and CDR2 YNNKEL (reference sequence). The CDR3 here is CASESGTDYGYTF. CDR3 in DNA: TGTGCCAGCGAATCCGGGACGGATTATGGCTACACCTTC.

This clonotype was observed a few times. This chain uses TRBV11-2 with TRBJ1-1, with D possibly TRBD1 on 5 matching bases. The V end was cut by 8 bases, the J end by 4 bases, with 17 bases between. This CDR3 region has 14 residues. Germline values: CDR1 SGHAT, CDR2 FQNNGV. CDR3 nucleotides: TGTGCCAGCTCTCCGCGCCCGGGGGTCACTGAAGCTTTCTTT. Protein: CASSPRPGVTEAFF.

This clonotype was detected only a few times. V and J are TRBV6-5 and TRBJ2-6; D is unresolved. The length of the CDR3 is 16 residues. Germline-derived CDR1 and CDR2 are MNHEY and SVGAGI. V dropped 2 bases and J dropped 0 bases, with 8 bases sitting between them. CDR3: CASSYDSRSGANVLTF. The CDR3 DNA sequence: TGTGCCAGCAGTTACGACTCCCGCTCTGGGGCCAACGTCCTGACTTTC.

This clonotype was counted many times. The chain links TRBV27 to TRBJ1-2; 7 positions match TRBD1. CDR1 and CDR2 from the germline V gene are MNHEY and SMNVEV (reference sequence). The CDR3 loop spans 14 amino acids. Unmatched junction bases numbered 9, after V lost 6 bases and J lost 5 bases. The CDR3 reads CASRAQGVQYGYTF. The CDR3 DNA follows: TGTGCCAGCAGGGCTCAGGGGGTTCAATATGGCTACACCTTC.

This clonotype was picked up many times. The chain employs TRBV5-1 and TRBJ1-1; D is undetermined. This CDR3 is 14 amino acids long. V was cut by 3 bases and J by 0 bases, with 9 bases left in between. The germline V gene has CDR1 SGHRS and CDR2 YFSETQ. The CDR3 loop is CASSSPILNTEAFF. CDR3 sequence (DNA): TGCGCCAGCAGCTCCCCTATCTTGAACACTGAAGCTTTCTTT.

This clonotype was observed at least ten times. CDR3 bases: TGTGCCAGCAGTACCCATTACGAGCAGTACTTC. This translates into CASSTHYEQYF. J is TRBJ2-7 and V is TRBV7-9; no definite D call. Trimming removed 6 bases at V and 4 bases at J, with 7 bases between. Germline V gene sequence: CDR1 SEHNR, CDR2 FQNEAQ (reference sequence). The CDR3 covers 11 residues.

The table lists this clonotype with a few counts. The chain employs TRBV29-1 and TRBJ1-2; 9 positions match TRBD1. CDR1 and CDR2 (germline): SQVTM, ANQGSEA. This CDR3 contains 14 residues. V lost 6 bases and J lost 3; bases outside the gene matches: 8. The DNA of the CDR3 is TGCAGCGTCAAGAAAACAGGGGGCGACTATGGCTACACCTTC. The encoded protein is CSVKKTGGDYGYTF.

V usage is TRBV28 and J usage is TRBJ2-1; the D is unclear. V lost 4 bases and J lost 3, with 10 bases in between. CDR1 and CDR2 from the germline V gene are MDHEN and SYDVKM. The CDR3 is 14 amino acids. The CDR3 reads CASSSSQGYNEQFF. The CDR3 bases are TGTGCCAGCAGTTCTAGTCAAGGCTACAATGAGCAGTTCTTC.

J is TRBJ1-1 and V is TRBV20-1; D is unresolved. CDR1 and CDR2 (germline): DFQATT, SNEGSKA (reference sequence). The V and J ends lost 2 bases and 1 base respectively, with 8 bases between them. The CDR3 consists of 13 residues. CDR3 nucleotide sequence: TGCAGTGCTAGACGGGTGGCGAACACTGAAGCTTTCTTT. Amino acid sequence: CSARRVANTEAFF.

This clonotype was counted only a few times. This chain links TRBV30 with TRBJ2-3; TRBD1 matches 8 bases. Germline V gives CDR1 GTSNPN, CDR2 SVGIG (reference sequence). The V and J ends lost 1 base and 4 bases, in that order; junction bases with no gene match: 4. CDR3 length: 14 amino acids. Here the CDR3 DNA reads TGTGCCTGGAGTGGAGGACAGGGCGCAGATACGCAGTATTTT. Amino acid sequence: CAWSGGQGADTQYF.

J is TRBJ2-4 and V is TRBV6-5, with D hard to call. This CDR3 is 13 amino acids long. The V gene's germline CDR1 is MNHEY and CDR2 SVGAGI. Trimming took 5 bases from V and 7 from J, leaving 12 bases between them. The CDR3 DNA is TGTGCCAGCAGTGGCTATGTGGGGAACATTCAGTACTTC. It translates to CASSGYVGNIQYF.

This chain uses TRBV7-9 with TRBJ2-4; D might be TRBD1 or TRBD2, each matching 5 bases. The V end was cut by 5 bases, the J end by 0 bases, with 8 bases between. The germline gives CDR1 SEHNR, CDR2 FQNEAQ (reference sequence). The CDR3 consists of 14 residues. The CDR3 sequence: CASSRDLAKNIQYF. CDR3 coding DNA: TGTGCCAGCAGCCGGGACCTAGCCAAAAACATTCAGTACTTC.

V is TRBV29-1 and J is TRBJ2-1; 7 nucleotides agree with TRBD2. The CDR3 extends over 14 amino acids. The V and J ends lost 1 base and 10 bases, in that order; junction bases with no gene match: 10. In germline, CDR1 is SQVTM, CDR2 ANQGSEA. This CDR3 is CSVEALAAYGEQFF. The CDR3 nucleotides are TGCAGCGTTGAAGCCCTAGCGGCTTATGGCGAGCAGTTCTTC.

This clonotype has at least ten counts. The rearrangement links TRBV24-1 to TRBJ2-1; TRBD2 aligns across 8 bases. This CDR3 contains 16 residues. CDR1 and CDR2 from the germline V gene are KGHDR and SFDVKD. Losses at the gene ends were 4 bases for V and 0 bases for J; bases not matched to a gene: 4. For the CDR3, the DNA is TGTGCCACCAGTGAACCAAGCGGGAGCTCCTACAATGAGCAGTTCTTC. This codes for CATSEPSGSSYNEQFF.

The table lists this clonotype with a few counts. The V call is TRBV6-2 or TRBV6-3, the J call TRBJ1-1; D is perhaps TRBD1 (5 bases). The CDR3 runs to 16 residues. Germline CDR1 is MNHEY and CDR2 is SVGEGT. The germline V and J ends were trimmed by 5 bases and 0 bases, with 16 bases remaining between them. CDR3 coding DNA: TGTGCCAGCAGTCTAAACGACCCAGGGTTGAACACTGAAGCTTTCTTT. Amino acids: CASSLNDPGLNTEAFF.

CDR3 DNA: TGCAGTGCCCCCCGACAGGGAGGAAACACCATATATTTT. Translated: CSAPRQGGNTIYF. The genes are TRBV20-1 and TRBJ1-3; 7 nucleotides align to TRBD1. CDR1 DFQATT and CDR2 SNEGSKA come from the germline V gene (reference sequence). V lost 6 bases to trimming and J lost 4 bases; unmatched junction nucleotides: 6. The CDR3 has 13 amino acids.

This clonotype was seen many times. CDR3 sequence reads: CASTYRLAGNGELFF. The CDR3 bases are TGTGCCAGCACCTACCGACTAGCGGGAAATGGGGAGCTGTTTTTT. The chain has TRBV6-5 and TRBJ2-2; TRBD2 agrees at 11 bases. Trimming cost V 7 bases and J 8 bases; bases outside gene matches: 9. Germline CDR1 reads MNHEY; CDR2 reads SVGAGI. The CDR3 spans 15 residues.

This clonotype was picked up a small number of times. The rearrangement uses TRBV24-1 and TRBJ2-5; the match to TRBD2 covers 7 bases. V was clipped by 0 bases and J by 3 bases; unmatched bases: 3. Germline CDR1 is KGHDR and CDR2 is SFDVKD. This CDR3 contains 15 residues. DNA for the CDR3: TGTGCCACCAGTGATTTGTGGGGGGGGAAAGAGACCCAGTACTTC. Its protein is CATSDLWGGKETQYF.

This clonotype was found many times. The CDR3 loop is CASSSLGQGSGELFF. The CDR3 DNA reads TGTGCCAGCAGCTCCCTAGGACAGGGGTCCGGGGAGCTGTTTTTT. The rearrangement uses TRBV5-6 and TRBJ2-2; 9 bases are a match to TRBD1. The CDR3 contains 15 residues. Germline CDR1 reads SGHDT; CDR2 reads YYEEEE. J gave up 6 bases and V 3 bases, and 6 bases lay outside the gene matches.

V is TRBV12-3 or TRBV12-4 and J is TRBJ2-3, with 13 bases matching TRBD2. CDR3 length: 15 amino acids. V was pared by 5 bases and J by 4 bases, with 3 bases of the junction left unmatched. The CDR3 DNA reads TGTGCCAGCAGTCGGACTAGCGGGGGAGCAGATACGCAGTATTTT. Translating gives CASSRTSGGADTQYF.

This clonotype was seen a handful of times. The chain has TRBV4-1 and TRBJ2-2; tentative D call: TRBD1 (6 bases). Germline V CDR1 and CDR2: MGHRA, YSYEKL. V lost 5 bases to trimming and J lost 6 bases, with 10 bases between them. CDR3 length: 13 amino acids. CDR3 nucleotides: TGCGCCAGCAGCACAGGGATTCCCGGGGAGCTGTTTTTT. Residues: CASSTGIPGELFF.

This chain links TRBV27 with TRBJ2-5, with D perhaps TRBD1 or TRBD2 (5 bases each). CDR1 and CDR2 from the germline V gene are MNHEY and SMNVEV (reference sequence). The CDR3 runs to 14 residues. The V end lost 6 bases, the J end lost 5 bases, and 16 bases lay between the germline ends. CDR3 DNA: TGTGCCAGCAGACCCACATCCGGGGCGGAGACCCAGTACTTC. This translates into CASRPTSGAETQYF.

This clonotype was detected many times. The chain combines TRBV11-3 with TRBJ1-2; no clear D gene. V was shortened by 5 bases and J by 4 bases, with 17 bases between the two germline ends. CDR3 size: 15 residues. Germline assignment: CDR1 SGHNT and CDR2 YENEEA. The chain's CDR3 is CASSPKRGGSYGYTF. CDR3 DNA: TGTGCCAGCAGCCCCAAGCGAGGAGGGAGCTATGGCTACACCTTC.

This clonotype was observed a handful of times. The V call is TRBV27, the J call TRBJ1-2; D unclear. CDR3 length: 16 residues. The germline V gene encodes CDR1 MNHEY and CDR2 SMNVEV (reference sequence). The germline V and J ends were trimmed by 2 bases and 0 bases, with 13 bases remaining between them. As DNA, the CDR3 is TGTGCCAGCAGTTTAGGGAGCCGGACCTCTAACTATGGCTACACCTTC. This codes for CASSLGSRTSNYGYTF.

This clonotype was observed many times. J is TRBJ2-7 and V is TRBV20-1; no clear D gene. CDR1 and CDR2 (germline): DFQATT, SNEGSKA (reference sequence). The ends were cut back, 1 base at V and 0 bases at J, with 10 bases in the middle. This CDR3 has 14 amino acids. DNA for the CDR3: TGCAGTGCTAGAGCGCACCGGAGCTCCTACGAGCAGTACTTC. Encoded protein: CSARAHRSSYEQYF.